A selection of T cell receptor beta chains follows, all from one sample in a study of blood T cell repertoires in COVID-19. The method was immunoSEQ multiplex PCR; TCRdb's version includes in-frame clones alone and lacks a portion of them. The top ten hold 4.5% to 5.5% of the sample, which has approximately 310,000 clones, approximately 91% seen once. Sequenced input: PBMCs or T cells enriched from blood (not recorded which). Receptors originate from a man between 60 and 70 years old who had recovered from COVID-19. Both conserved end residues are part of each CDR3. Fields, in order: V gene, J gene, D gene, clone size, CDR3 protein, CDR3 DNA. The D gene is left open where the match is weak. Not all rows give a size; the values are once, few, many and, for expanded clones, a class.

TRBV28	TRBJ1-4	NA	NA	CASRPTPDSATNEKLFF	TGTGCCAGCAGACCTACCCCAGACAGCGCAACTAATGAAAAACTGTTTTTT
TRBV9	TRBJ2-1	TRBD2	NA	CASSSSGRGSYNEQFF	TGTGCCAGCAGCTCTAGCGGGAGGGGGTCCTACAATGAGCAGTTCTTC
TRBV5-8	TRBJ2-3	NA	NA	CASSLRSSGTGTQYF	TGTGCCAGCAGCCTTAGGTCTAGCGGGACAGGCACGCAGTATTTT
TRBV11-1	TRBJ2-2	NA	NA	CASSFGQGGTGELFF	TGTGCCAGCAGCTTCGGCCAGGGGGGCACCGGGGAGCTGTTTTTT
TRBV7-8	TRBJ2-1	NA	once	CASSSGLLQSNEQFF	TGTGCCAGCAGCTCGGGACTTCTTCAATCCAATGAGCAGTTCTTC
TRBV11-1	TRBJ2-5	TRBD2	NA	CASSLAPSGPQETQYF	TGTGCCAGCAGCTTAGCCCCTAGCGGCCCCCAAGAGACCCAGTACTTC
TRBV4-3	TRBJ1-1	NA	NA	CASSQDQAGKSAFF	TGCGCCAGCAGCCAAGATCAAGCGGGGAAGAGTGCTTTCTTT
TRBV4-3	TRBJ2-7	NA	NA	CASSRTRGEDEQYF	TGCGCCAGCAGCCGGACTAGGGGGGAGGACGAGCAGTACTTC
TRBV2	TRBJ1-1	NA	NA	CASTSGGGTEAFF	TGTGCCAGCACCTCGGGGGGCGGGACTGAAGCTTTCTTT
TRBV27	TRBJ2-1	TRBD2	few	CASSRAGEVYNEQFF	TGTGCCAGCAGCAGAGCGGGAGAAGTATACAATGAGCAGTTCTTC
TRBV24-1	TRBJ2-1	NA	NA	CATSDSGSGSYNEQFF	TGTGCCACCAGTGATTCAGGAAGCGGATCTTACAATGAGCAGTTCTTC
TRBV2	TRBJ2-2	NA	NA	CASSKGEFGTGELFF	TGTGCCAGCTCCAAGGGGGAGTTCGGCACCGGGGAGCTGTTTTTT
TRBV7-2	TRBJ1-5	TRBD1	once	CASSLGQGIQPQHF	TGTGCCAGCAGCTTGGGACAGGGGATCCAGCCCCAGCATTTT
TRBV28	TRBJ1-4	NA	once	CASSLSEKLFF	TGTGCCAGCAGTTTGAGTGAAAAACTGTTTTTT
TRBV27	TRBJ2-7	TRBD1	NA	CASRNPGQGSYEQYF	TGTGCCAGCAGGAACCCGGGACAGGGTTCCTACGAGCAGTACTTC
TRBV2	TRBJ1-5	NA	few	CASSTFQAGNQPQHF	TGTGCCAGCAGTACCTTCCAGGCGGGTAATCAGCCCCAGCATTTT
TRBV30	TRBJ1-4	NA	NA	CAWSLYGDGGKLFF	TGTGCCTGGAGTTTGTACGGGGACGGGGGAAAACTGTTTTTT
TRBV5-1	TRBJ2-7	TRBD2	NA	CASSLTSGIRNEQYF	TGCGCCAGCAGCCTAACTAGCGGCATCCGGAACGAGCAGTACTTC
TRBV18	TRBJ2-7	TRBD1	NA	CASSPPGQWHEQYF	TGTGCCAGCTCACCACCGGGACAGTGGCACGAGCAGTACTTC
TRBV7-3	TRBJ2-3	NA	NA	CASSPQASTDTQYF	TGTGCCAGCAGCCCCCAAGCCTCGACAGATACGCAGTATTTT
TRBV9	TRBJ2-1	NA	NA	CASSVIGSGNEQFF	TGTGCCAGCAGCGTTATTGGATCGGGCAATGAGCAGTTCTTC
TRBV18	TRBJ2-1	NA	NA	CASSPIESKEQFF	TGTGCCAGCTCACCCATCGAGTCAAAGGAGCAGTTCTTC
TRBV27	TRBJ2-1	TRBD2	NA	CASSSLGTSVNNEQFF	TGTGCCAGCAGTTCCCTCGGGACTAGCGTAAACAATGAGCAGTTCTTC
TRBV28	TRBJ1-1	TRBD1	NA	CASSSPGRGRGSTEAFF	TGTGCCAGCAGTTCGCCCGGCAGGGGGCGTGGTAGCACTGAAGCTTTCTTT
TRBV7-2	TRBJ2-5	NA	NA	CASTLGGVFETQYF	TGTGCCAGCACCCTAGGAGGGGTTTTCGAGACCCAGTACTTC
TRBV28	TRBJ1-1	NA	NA	CASYGGRTEAFF	TGTGCCAGCTACGGGGGGAGGACTGAAGCTTTCTTT
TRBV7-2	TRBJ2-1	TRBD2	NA	CACSRASGFNEQFF	TGTGCCTGTTCCCGGGCTAGCGGTTTTAATGAGCAGTTCTTC
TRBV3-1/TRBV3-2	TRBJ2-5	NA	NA	CASSLQGVFSGESDETQYF	TGTGCCAGCAGCTTGCAAGGGGTCTTTTCTGGGGAAAGTGATGAGACCCAGTACTTC
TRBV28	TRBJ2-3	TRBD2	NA	CASSFRSGRRTDTQYF	TGTGCCAGCAGTTTTAGGAGCGGGAGGAGAACAGATACGCAGTATTTT
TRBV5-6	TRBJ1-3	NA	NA	CASSLTGNSGNTIYF	TGTGCCAGCAGCTTAACAGGAAACTCTGGAAACACCATATATTTT
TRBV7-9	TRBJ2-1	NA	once	CASSLVERNYNEQFF	TGTGCCAGCAGCTTAGTCGAGCGAAACTACAATGAGCAGTTCTTC
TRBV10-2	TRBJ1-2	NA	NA	CASSLQGYGYTF	TGCGCCAGCAGTCTCCAGGGCTATGGCTACACCTTC
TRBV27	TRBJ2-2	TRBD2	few	CASSSSGSNTGELFF	TGTGCCAGCAGTTCAAGCGGGAGTAACACCGGGGAGCTGTTTTTT
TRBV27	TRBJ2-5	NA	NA	CASRASGQETQYF	TGTGCCAGCAGGGCCAGCGGACAAGAGACCCAGTACTTC
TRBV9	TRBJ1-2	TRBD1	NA	CASSVGQGARGYTF	TGTGCCAGCAGCGTAGGGCAGGGGGCAAGGGGCTACACCTTC
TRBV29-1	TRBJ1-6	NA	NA	CSDQIYSPLHF	TGCAGCGACCAGATTTATTCACCCCTCCACTTT
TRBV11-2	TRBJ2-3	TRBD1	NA	CAGAGGVDTQYF	TGTGCCGGAGCAGGGGGCGTAGATACGCAGTATTTT
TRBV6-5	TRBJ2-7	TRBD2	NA	CASRTVREGSYEQYF	TGTGCCAGCAGGACCGTCCGGGAGGGATCCTACGAGCAGTACTTC
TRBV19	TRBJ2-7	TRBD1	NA	CASSTQQGYEQYF	TGTGCCAGTAGTACACAACAGGGGTACGAGCAGTACTTC
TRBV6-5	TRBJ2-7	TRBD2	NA	CASSYEAGGPYEQYF	TGTGCCAGCAGTTACGAGGCGGGAGGGCCCTACGAGCAGTACTTC
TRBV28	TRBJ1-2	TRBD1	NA	CASSTPGGNYGYTF	TGTGCCAGCAGTACCCCAGGGGGCAACTATGGCTACACCTTC
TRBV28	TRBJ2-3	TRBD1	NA	CASSLGQLGDTQYF	TGTGCCAGCAGTTTGGGACAGTTAGGAGATACGCAGTATTTT
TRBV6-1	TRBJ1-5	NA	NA	CASSEQGGENQPQHF	TGTGCCAGCAGTGAACAGGGAGGTGAGAATCAGCCCCAGCATTTT
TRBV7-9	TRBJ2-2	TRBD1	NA	CASSYPDGTGNTGELFF	TGTGCCAGCAGCTACCCCGACGGGACAGGGAACACCGGGGAGCTGTTTTTT
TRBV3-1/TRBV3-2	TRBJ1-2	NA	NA	CASSQDRGATGYTF	TGTGCCAGCAGCCAAGACAGGGGCGCCACAGGCTACACCTTC
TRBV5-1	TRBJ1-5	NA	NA	CASRGSDTQPQHF	TGCGCCAGCAGAGGGAGCGACACTCAGCCCCAGCATTTT
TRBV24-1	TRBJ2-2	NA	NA	CATRGGPGELFF	TGTGCCACCAGAGGGGGTCCCGGGGAGCTGTTTTTT
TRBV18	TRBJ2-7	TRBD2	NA	CASSPRASGGYEQYF	TGTGCCAGCTCACCGCGGGCTAGCGGGGGCTACGAGCAGTACTTC
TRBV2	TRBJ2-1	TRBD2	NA	CASSEREASYNEQFF	TGTGCCAGCAGTGAGCGGGAGGCCTCCTACAATGAGCAGTTCTTC
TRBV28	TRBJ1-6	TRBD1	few	CASSEQGSSYNSPLHF	TGTGCCAGCAGTGAACAGGGGAGCTCCTATAATTCACCCCTCCACTTT
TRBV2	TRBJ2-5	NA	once	CASSQAETQYF	TGTGCCAGCAGCCAGGCGGAGACCCAGTACTTC
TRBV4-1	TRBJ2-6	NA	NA	CASSQGRTSGANVLTF	TGCGCCAGCAGCCAAGGAAGGACTTCTGGGGCCAACGTCCTGACTTTC
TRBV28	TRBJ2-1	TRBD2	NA	CASSSLAGEFYNEQFF	TGTGCCAGCAGTTCCCTAGCGGGAGAGTTTTACAATGAGCAGTTCTTC
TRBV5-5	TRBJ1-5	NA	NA	CASSLLGRDQPQHF	TGTGCCAGCAGCTTGCTAGGGAGGGATCAGCCCCAGCATTTT
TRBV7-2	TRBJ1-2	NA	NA	CASSTQQGELGYTF	TGTGCCAGCAGCACCCAGCAGGGCGAGCTTGGCTACACCTTC
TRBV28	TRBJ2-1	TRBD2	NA	CASSFRPREVLLYNEQFF	TGTGCCAGCAGTTTTAGACCCCGGGAGGTTTTACTCTACAATGAGCAGTTCTTC
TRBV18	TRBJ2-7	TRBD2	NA	CASSPTSGRFEQYF	TGTGCCAGCTCACCGACTAGCGGGAGGTTCGAGCAGTACTTC
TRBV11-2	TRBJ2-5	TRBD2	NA	CASSAGLAGGGETQYF	TGTGCCAGCAGCGCGGGACTAGCGGGAGGGGGAGAGACCCAGTACTTC
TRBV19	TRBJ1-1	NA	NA	CASSINRYTEAFF	TGTGCCAGTAGTATCAACAGATACACTGAAGCTTTCTTT